This record looks at one TCR beta chain sequence and its context. Its specificity is unknown. The same CDR3 also results from other DNA sequences found in this sample. Clones were read by immunoSEQ multiplex PCR, and TCRdb kept only the in-frame ones, dropping some. The sample has a few million clones, just over 90% seen once. These data belong to a study of shared clonotypes between healthy human individuals. Study in general: The study used three CD4 naive, three CD4 memory, two CD8 naive and one CD8 memory plate per donor.

Overall study results and limits: Across a handful of donors, naive CD4 shared 5% to 5.5%, naive CD8 under 4%, memory CD4 about 2.4%, memory CD8 about 0.38%. Memory subsets had estimated richness that was generally smaller than that of naive subsets.

The TCR originated in a man between 18 and 35 years old in good health. Material: naive CD4+ T cells sorted from blood. The subset denotes: CD45RA+ positively selected.

The CDR3 bases are TGTGCCAGCCGCGGACAGGGTTCCTACGAGCAGTACTTC. This gives the protein CASRGQGSYEQYF. The chain recombines TRBV11-2 with TRBJ2-7; 8 bases align to TRBD1. This CDR3 has 13 amino acids. V lost 8 bases, J lost 1 base, and 4 bases stayed unmatched. CDR1 SGHAT and CDR2 FQNNGV come from the germline V gene.